This T cell receptor beta chain was observed in a study of graft-versus-host responses after intestinal transplantation. Study-wide background: Anti-thymocyte globulin induction, then tacrolimus and steroids for roughly 3 years, went to all recipients. Whole-study results and caveats: GvH clones appeared in recipient marrow, some first in ileum or blood. HvG clone declines early post-transplant were associated with peak circulating GvH levels.

Worth noting for this clone: Its antigen remains unknown.

V was clipped by 2 bases and J by 2 bases, with 9 bases between them. Germline lookup yields CDR1 MNHNS and CDR2 SASEGT. The CDR3 consists of 14 residues. Generated by immunoSEQ multiplex PCR, the TCRdb table keeps only in-frame clones and is missing some. The sample comprises approximately 86,000 clones, 91% of which are singletons, and less than 0.1% rests with the top ten. The chain links TRBV6-1 to TRBJ1-1; maybe TRBD1 (6 bases). The specimen comprised unstimulated CD4+ T cells sorted from spleen or lymph node cells, sampled before intestinal transplant. The origin of this receptor is a human donor who received an intestinal transplant. The DNA for the CDR3 is TGTGCCAGCAGTGAAACACAGGGAAACACTGAAGCTTTCTTT. This translates into CASSETQGNTEAFF.